The 25 T cell receptor beta chains below come from one sample, sequenced in a study of blood T cell repertoires in COVID-19. Only in-frame clones appear in the TCRdb table, and some are missing; sequencing was by immunoSEQ multiplex PCR. The sample gives about 220,000 clones, roughly 89% of which show up once; about 7% is in the top ten. The sequenced sample was PBMCs or T cells enriched from blood (not recorded which). The receptors were gathered from a woman in her 40s who had recovered from COVID-19.

This clone has ten or more counts. CDR3 in amino acids: CASRTGEADTQYF. In DNA, the CDR3 is TGTGCCAGCAGGACGGGGGAAGCGGATACGCAGTATTTT. The chain combines TRBV6-5 with TRBJ2-3; weak D call: TRBD2 (6 bases). Germline-derived CDR1 and CDR2 are MNHEY and SVGAGI. This CDR3 has 13 residues. V was pared by 6 bases and J by 6 bases, with 13 bases between.

The J gene is TRBJ2-7, the V gene TRBV11-2; D is uncertain. Germline V gene lookup returns CDR1 SGHAT and CDR2 FQNNGV. Trimming shortened V by 2 bases and J by 3 bases, and 8 bases separated the two germline ends. This CDR3 is 13 amino acids long. CDR3 protein: CASSLHTDYEQYF. Here the CDR3 DNA reads TGTGCCAGCAGCTTACATACAGACTACGAGCAGTACTTC.

The gene calls are TRBV5-7 and TRBJ2-1; 8 nucleotides match TRBD2. TRBV5-7 is an ORF, and what it does is uncertain. The CDR3 spans 16 residues. Losses at the gene ends were 0 bases for V and 6 bases for J; bases not matched to a gene: 8. CDR3 protein: CASSLASGRAFNEQFF. The CDR3 region has the DNA TGTGCCAGCAGCTTGGCATCCGGGAGGGCCTTCAATGAGCAGTTCTTC.

This chain joins TRBV28 and TRBJ2-3, with TRBD2 matching 8 bases. V shed 2 bases and J 0 bases; nucleotides not matched to a gene: 13. Looked up from germline, CDR1 is MDHEN and CDR2 is SYDVKM. This CDR3 has 19 residues. The CDR3 bases are TGTGCCAGCAGTTTAGCCTCCCTAGGGATAGCGGGAAGCACAGATACGCAGTATTTT. It encodes CASSLASLGIAGSTDTQYF.

This clone appeared a single time. The chain carries TRBV10-3 and TRBJ2-3; 7 nucleotides align to TRBD1. CDR1 is ENHRY, CDR2 SYGVKD, per germline. The CDR3 is 16 residues long. V shed 3 bases, J shed 2 bases, and the junction held 8 bases outside the gene matches. Here the CDR3 reads CAISDPRTGHTDTQYF. CDR3 nucleotide sequence: TGTGCCATCAGTGATCCCCGGACAGGACACACAGATACGCAGTATTTT.

On this clone: Distinct nucleotide sequences in the sample also encode this CDR3. The J gene is TRBJ1-2, the V gene TRBV30; TRBD1 matches 9 bases. The J segment lost 3 bases and the V segment lost 2 bases, leaving 1 base of the junction unmatched. The CDR3 sequence is 13 residues long. Germline loops: CDR1 GTSNPN, CDR2 SVGIG (reference sequence). The CDR3 DNA is TGTGCCTGGAGTCGGGACAGGGACTATGGCTACACCTTC. This gives the protein CAWSRDRDYGYTF.

In this sample, this clone turned up once. J is TRBJ1-4 and V is TRBV5-4; maybe TRBD1 (5 bases). Germline lookup yields CDR1 SGHNT and CDR2 YYREEE (reference sequence). This CDR3 is built from 14 residues. The V end lost 1 base, the J end lost 7 bases, and 11 bases lay between the germline ends. The CDR3 sequence: CASSLRQGREKLFF. CDR3 sequence (DNA): TGTGCCAGCAGCTTGCGGCAGGGTCGTGAAAAACTGTTTTTT.

This chain uses TRBV11-2 with TRBJ2-7, with 7 bases lining up with TRBD1. Looked up from germline, CDR1 is SGHAT and CDR2 is FQNNGV. V lost 2 bases and J lost 4; bases outside the gene matches: 8. The CDR3 sequence is 15 residues long. The CDR3 DNA sequence: TGTGCCAGCAGCTTATCCCCGACAGGGTTGTACGAGCAGTACTTC. The encoded protein is CASSLSPTGLYEQYF.

The chain uses TRBV19 and TRBJ2-3, with TRBD2 identical over 12 bases. The CDR3 is 15 residues long. Per germline, CDR1 LNHDA and CDR2 SQIVND (reference sequence). Trimming removed 7 bases from V and 4 bases from J; junction bases left unmatched: 6. The CDR3 protein is CASTSTSGSADTQYF. CDR3 sequence (DNA): TGTGCCAGTACCTCGACTAGCGGGAGCGCAGATACGCAGTATTTT.

The gene calls are TRBV10-3 and TRBJ2-4; TRBD1 is a possible D gene (6 bases). V shed 2 bases and J shed 8 bases, with 10 bases lying between them. Germline V gene data show CDR1 as ENHRY and CDR2 as SYGVKD. This CDR3 is built from 13 residues. The CDR3 region is CAISEAGADIQYF. CDR3 bases: TGTGCCATCAGTGAGGCAGGGGCGGACATTCAGTACTTC.

This clone was recorded once. This chain uses TRBV21-1 with TRBJ2-7; the DNA was not compared with TRBD2, the D call given in the table. TRBV21-1 is a recognized pseudogene. There are 16 residues in the CDR3. CDR3 loop: CASSNSHAGASYEQYV. The CDR3 DNA follows: TGTGCCAGCAGCAACTCACATGCGGGAGCGTCCTACGAGCAGTACGTC.

This clone turned up a few times. The chain carries TRBV30 and TRBJ1-1; D is undetermined. The CDR3 spans 16 residues. Trimming stripped 5 bases from V and 1 base from J, with 20 bases between. Germline CDR1 and CDR2: GTSNPN and SVGIG (reference sequence). CDR3 sequence: CAWYLETPIGNTEAFF. CDR3 in DNA: TGTGCCTGGTACCTCGAAACCCCGATCGGGAACACTGAAGCTTTCTTT.

The chain links TRBV6-1 to TRBJ2-7; 9 bases match TRBD2. The CDR3 totals 16 residues. Germline CDR1 reads MNHNS; CDR2 reads SASEGT. V shed 4 bases and J 3 bases; nucleotides not matched to a gene: 10. The CDR3 spells CASSALPGLAVYEQYF. CDR3 DNA: TGTGCCAGCAGTGCTCTACCGGGACTAGCCGTCTACGAGCAGTACTTC.

This clone came up once. The chain has TRBV27 and TRBJ1-1; D is uncertain. V shed 5 bases and J shed 2 bases, with 9 bases lying between them. The germline CDR1 and CDR2 sequences are MNHEY and SMNVEV (reference sequence). The CDR3 is 13 residues long. CDR3 sequence reads: CASSPVFNTEAFF. DNA for the CDR3: TGTGCCAGCAGTCCGGTCTTCAACACTGAAGCTTTCTTT.

The chain is built from TRBV10-3 and TRBJ2-6; 9 positions agree with TRBD1. V lost 8 bases to trimming and J lost 1 base; unmatched junction nucleotides: 12. This CDR3 spans 18 amino acids. Germline CDR1 and CDR2: ENHRY and SYGVKD. The CDR3 DNA reads TGTGCCATCCGTCCCGGGACAGGGAGAGCTTCTGGGGCCAACGTCCTGACTTTC. Residues: CAIRPGTGRASGANVLTF.

The V call is TRBV7-2, the J call TRBJ1-2; D is undetermined. Trimming cost V 0 bases and J 6 bases, with 20 bases left between them. The CDR3 length is 17 residues. Germline-derived CDR1 and CDR2 are SGHTA and FQGNSA. The DNA of the CDR3 is TGTGCCAGCAGCTTAGCCTTGTGGTCATTAAAAGAGGATGGCTACACCTTC. Protein: CASSLALWSLKEDGYTF.

The CDR3 nucleotides are TGTGCCAGCAGCTTGGGCCAGGGGGCCCCCTACGAGCAGTACTTC. Translated, it gives CASSLGQGAPYEQYF. V and J are TRBV5-6 and TRBJ2-7, with 8 nucleotides matching TRBD1. V gave up 0 bases and J gave up 2 bases; unmatched junction bases: 4. This CDR3 contains 15 residues. Germline CDR1 reads SGHDT; CDR2 reads YYEEEE.

The chain employs TRBV7-9 and TRBJ2-2; weak D call: TRBD1 (6 bases). Germline-derived CDR1 and CDR2 are SEHNR and FQNEAQ (reference sequence). CDR3 length: 14 residues. The V end was cut by 5 bases, the J end by 9 bases, with 16 bases between. CDR3 nucleotide sequence: TGTGCCAGCAGCCCTACTACAGGGATACGGGAGCTGTTTTTT. As protein: CASSPTTGIRELFF.

A few counts support this clone. The chain couples TRBV12-3 or TRBV12-4 to TRBJ2-3, with D possibly TRBD2 on 5 matching bases. V lost 7 bases to trimming and J lost 5 bases, with 13 bases between them. CDR3 size: 13 residues. In DNA form, the CDR3 reads TGTGCCAGCACCCAGTCGGGGATAGATACGCAGTATTTT. Protein sequence: CASTQSGIDTQYF.

The count of this clone is one. The chain uses TRBV10-1 and TRBJ2-1; 9 bases match TRBD2. Trimming took 4 bases from V and 3 from J; bases not matched to a gene: 7. The CDR3 runs 16 residues. Germline assignment: CDR1 WNHNN and CDR2 SYGVQD (reference sequence). The chain's CDR3 is CASSGRGTSSYNEQFF. The CDR3 DNA sequence: TGCGCCAGCAGTGGGAGGGGGACTAGCAGCTACAATGAGCAGTTCTTC.

The chain uses TRBV10-1 and TRBJ2-3; 7 nucleotides align to TRBD1. CDR1 and CDR2 (germline): WNHNN, SYGVQD (reference sequence). This CDR3 has 16 residues. The junction had 5 bases not matched to a gene; V was cut back by 0 bases and J by 2 bases. The CDR3 coding sequence is TGCGCCAGCAGTGAGTCTACAGGGGCCAACACAGATACGCAGTATTTT. Protein sequence: CASSESTGANTDTQYF.

The V and J genes are TRBV29-1 and TRBJ2-7; 8 bases fit TRBD1. Trimming removed 1 base from V and 4 bases from J; junction bases left unmatched: 0. Germline V gene sequence: CDR1 SQVTM, CDR2 ANQGSEA. The CDR3 spans 12 residues. The CDR3 protein is CSVEGTGYEQYF. CDR3 nucleotide sequence: TGCAGCGTTGAAGGGACAGGGTACGAGCAGTACTTC.

The chain recombines TRBV29-1 with TRBJ2-3; 9 nucleotides line up with TRBD2. Germline CDR1 and CDR2: SQVTM and ANQGSEA. J was trimmed by 2 bases and V by 4 bases; bases with no gene match: 10. The CDR3 is 16 amino acids. The CDR3 nucleotides are TGCAGCGTTGGCCGGTCTAGCGGGGATTTCACAGATACGCAGTATTTT. It translates to CSVGRSSGDFTDTQYF.

The chain carries TRBV10-3 and TRBJ1-5; the D is unclear. CDR3 length: 13 residues. In germline, CDR1 is ENHRY, CDR2 SYGVKD. Trimming removed 4 bases from V and 4 bases from J, with 8 bases in between. The CDR3 here is CAISASENQPQHF. DNA of the CDR3: TGTGCCATCAGTGCCTCAGAAAATCAGCCCCAGCATTTT.

This chain joins TRBV11-3 and TRBJ2-1; 10 bases line up with TRBD2. From germline, CDR1 is SGHNT and CDR2 YENEEA. This CDR3 has 14 residues. Trimming at V came to 3 bases and at J to 8 bases, leaving 4 bases not matched to a gene. CDR3 DNA sequence: TGTGCCAGCAGCTTCGGAACTAGCGGGGATGAGCAGTTCTTC. Its protein product is CASSFGTSGDEQFF.